The rows below give T cell receptor beta chains drawn from one sample of a study of cytomegalovirus exposure and HLA in healthy donors. Assay used: immunoSEQ multiplex PCR; TCRdb lists only in-frame clones, some missing. The table lists some 140,000 clones, around four fifths of them singletons. The sample consisted of PBMCs. These receptors were taken from a man between 25 and 39 years old in good health and CMV-seropositive. The CDR3 runs from the conserved cysteine through the conserved F or W. Fields, in order: CDR3 DNA, CDR3 protein, CDR3 length, J gene, V gene, D gene, clone size. The D gene is left open where the match is weak. Rows may omit the clone size; those that give it use once, few, many or a size class.

CDR3nt: TGTGCCACGGGGGGACTGCGGGAGACCCAGTACTTC; CDR3aa: CATGGLRETQYF; len: 12; j_gene: TRBJ2-5; v_gene: TRBV6-5; d_gene: TRBD2; abundance: .
CDR3nt: TGCGCCAGCAGCTTGGGCCCCTTTAGCCCGGGGGGCTACACCTTC; CDR3aa: CASSLGPFSPGGYTF; len: 15; j_gene: TRBJ1-2; v_gene: TRBV5-1; d_gene: .; abundance: .
CDR3nt: TGCAGCGTCGGAGGGACAGGGGACCAGTACTTC; CDR3aa: CSVGGTGDQYF; len: 11; j_gene: TRBJ2-7; v_gene: TRBV29-1; d_gene: TRBD1; abundance: few
CDR3nt: TGTGCCAGCAGCTTGCGCGGGGGAGATACGCAGTATTTT; CDR3aa: CASSLRGGDTQYF; len: 13; j_gene: TRBJ2-3; v_gene: TRBV5-4; d_gene: TRBD2; abundance: .
CDR3nt: TGTGCCAGCTCAACCGGGACAGGGGACTATGGCTACACCTTC; CDR3aa: CASSTGTGDYGYTF; len: 14; j_gene: TRBJ1-2; v_gene: TRBV18; d_gene: TRBD1; abundance: .
CDR3nt: TGTGCCAGCAGTTACTCAGGGATCGGGGGGGACACTGAAGCTTTCTTT; CDR3aa: CASSYSGIGGDTEAFF; len: 16; j_gene: TRBJ1-1; v_gene: TRBV6-5; d_gene: .; abundance: .
CDR3nt: TGTGCCAGCAGCGTGCGGGTGAACACCGGGGAGCTGTTTTTT; CDR3aa: CASSVRVNTGELFF; len: 14; j_gene: TRBJ2-2; v_gene: TRBV9; d_gene: .; abundance: .
CDR3nt: TGTGCCAGCAGCAAACTAGCGGGAAGTGGAGGTGAGCAGTTCTTC; CDR3aa: CASSKLAGSGGEQFF; len: 15; j_gene: TRBJ2-1; v_gene: TRBV7-8; d_gene: TRBD2; abundance: .
CDR3nt: TGCAGCGTAACCGGGACACCCTACGAGCAGTACTTC; CDR3aa: CSVTGTPYEQYF; len: 12; j_gene: TRBJ2-7; v_gene: TRBV29-1; d_gene: .; abundance: .
CDR3nt: TGTGCCAGCAGCTCCTTCAGGGGGAGCTCCTACAATGAGCAGTTCTTC; CDR3aa: CASSSFRGSSYNEQFF; len: 16; j_gene: TRBJ2-1; v_gene: TRBV11-2; d_gene: TRBD1; abundance: .
CDR3nt: TGTGCCAGCAGCCCAAAAGGGACTAGCGGGGTAAGAACAGATACGCAGTATTTT; CDR3aa: CASSPKGTSGVRTDTQYF; len: 18; j_gene: TRBJ2-3; v_gene: TRBV7-3; d_gene: TRBD2; abundance: .
CDR3nt: TGTGCCAGCAGTCCGACTAGCGGGATTCGGGGAAACATTCAGTACTTC; CDR3aa: CASSPTSGIRGNIQYF; len: 16; j_gene: TRBJ2-4; v_gene: TRBV2; d_gene: TRBD2; abundance: .
CDR3nt: TGTGCCAGCAGTGATACAGGGGGCCCTGTGAACACTGAAGCTTTCTTT; CDR3aa: CASSDTGGPVNTEAFF; len: 16; j_gene: TRBJ1-1; v_gene: TRBV2; d_gene: TRBD1; abundance: .
CDR3nt: TGTGCCAGCAGTCAAATAGCGGGGGGCTCCCACGAGCAGTACTTC; CDR3aa: CASSQIAGGSHEQYF; len: 15; j_gene: TRBJ2-7; v_gene: TRBV6-4; d_gene: TRBD2; abundance: .
CDR3nt: TGCAGCGTTGAACCCCCCGGGGGGAAACTGTTTTTT; CDR3aa: CSVEPPGGKLFF; len: 12; j_gene: TRBJ1-4; v_gene: TRBV29-1; d_gene: .; abundance: .
CDR3nt: TGTGCCAGCAGTTACTCTCGGGATCAGCCCCAGCATTTT; CDR3aa: CASSYSRDQPQHF; len: 13; j_gene: TRBJ1-5; v_gene: TRBV6-6; d_gene: .; abundance: .